This T cell receptor beta chain was found in a study of shared clonotypes between healthy human individuals (dated by TCRdb to about 2020). Turning to the overall study: Three men and a couple of women, aged 18 to 49 years, made up the cohort. Per donor, three plates each were used for CD4 naive and CD4 memory, two for CD8 naive, and one for CD8 memory. To increase sequencing depth and limit assay-specific biases, different laboratories used diverse techniques to prepare libraries and sequence TCR repertoires. To estimate repertoire size and how much clonotypes are shared between individuals, the study performed deep sequencing of blood TCR repertoires from roughly five healthy adults. Per donor, leukapheresis produced somewhere between about 0.8 and 9 billion PBMCs.

The germline V gene (reference sequence) supplies CDR1 LNHDA and CDR2 SQIVND. The CDR3, cysteine through phenylalanine, is 16 amino acids long. Only CDR3 DNA remains: 48 bases, in frame from the first base. Here V drops 3 bases and J drops 8 bases, and the junction holds 14 bases not matched to any gene. Using the deep immunoSEQ assay, TCR CDR3 regions were amplified from genomic DNA by multiplex PCR. For each cell subset, the extracted genomic DNA was distributed evenly across all wells of several immunoSEQ 96-well plates, and each plate served as one replicate. For sorted subsets, around 200 ng genomic DNA, equal to approximately 30,000 T cell genomes, was loaded into each replicate PCR. The purified libraries were quantified using a Qubit 3.0 fluorometer, sized with a Bioanalyzer 2100, and then quantified again using the KAPA Library Quantification kit. A separate single-read 150-cycle Illumina NextSeq 550 flow cell was used to sequence each immunoSEQ 96-well plate. The study's processing was this. Because the immunoSEQ output held only junctional sequences and lacked quality scores, the filtering could not match the filtering applied to full-length reads. To assign V/J genes and CDR3, sequences were annotated against IMGT germline references using PyIR, a Python wrapper for IgBLAST v1.9. Any read was removed if the V/J assignment was weak (E-value above 1e-6), the CDR3 was missing, or the read contained stop codons, out-of-frame junctions, or ambiguous translated residues. V3J clonotypes were defined by identical inferred V gene, J gene, and CDR3 amino acid sequence. Percentage overlap between repertoires was computed as shared unique clonotypes divided by the size of the smaller repertoire. Three approaches were used to assess repertoire richness: RTK rarefaction, the Chao1 estimator, and Recon v2.1 estimates of unobserved clonotypes. Generation probabilities were computed with OLGA for all TCRbeta clonotypes obtained by the gDNA method from several donors. Not all clones reach the TCRdb copy of this immuneACCESS table, which keeps in-frame sequences only. Checked studies attribute under half of the gap to unresolved V genes and leave the rest unexplained. V and J calls and clone size are copied from that table; D and trimming were computed from the DNA. The sample data list roughly 1,100,000 clones, and about 75% of these were observed just once. Roughly 1.4% of the sample is in the top ten clones.

Concerning this clone: The clone's antigen remains unknown. One base away there is no much larger clone; base qualities are not given.

What the research found in general, with its limitations: Because the study included a small number of donors, the genetic and exposure-history diversity represented was limited. Pairwise subsampling led to the expectation that sequencing depth would affect the degree of clonotype sharing among donors. Rarefaction of sorted-subset datasets indicated incomplete sequencing despite the large sequencing depth. When several donors were compared, the shared fraction of clonotypes was about 5.4% for naive CD4, about 4% for naive CD8, about 2.5% for memory CD4, and 0.4% for memory CD8. Sampling was restricted to blood, and TCR repertoires in tissue are likely to differ from TCR repertoires in blood. Compared with non-shared clonotypes, the clonotypes found in all four sorted-subset donors had higher generation probabilities. Estimated clonotype richness was generally larger for naive than for memory subsets.

Donors were healthy HIV-negative adults with no recently reported acute infections or vaccinations. Only Caucasian adults living in Nashville, Tennessee, USA were represented among the donors. Magnetic negative selection was used to enrich CD4+ T cells, after which naive cells were positively selected on CD45RA and the negative fraction became the memory subset. Blood was collected by leukapheresis, and PBMCs were isolated by Ficoll-Histopaque density gradient centrifugation and then cryopreserved in liquid nitrogen vapor phase. Analytical flow cytometry was used to check the purity and quantity of every magnetically sorted T cell population. Each sorted fraction had its genomic DNA isolated and then quantified by UV absorbance on a Nanodrop 2000c.

This receptor was taken from a man between 18 and 35 years old in good health. Sequencing was performed on memory CD4+ T cells sorted from blood. This sample's cell subset or site label indicates: CD45RA-negative fraction. The chain is made from TRBV19 and TRBJ1-2; TRBD1 fits 8 bases in the junction. Here the CDR3 is given as CASSMSGTGSYPGYTF. The DNA sequence is as follows: TGTGCCAGTAGTATGTCGGGGACAGGCTCGTACCCGGGCTACACCTTC.